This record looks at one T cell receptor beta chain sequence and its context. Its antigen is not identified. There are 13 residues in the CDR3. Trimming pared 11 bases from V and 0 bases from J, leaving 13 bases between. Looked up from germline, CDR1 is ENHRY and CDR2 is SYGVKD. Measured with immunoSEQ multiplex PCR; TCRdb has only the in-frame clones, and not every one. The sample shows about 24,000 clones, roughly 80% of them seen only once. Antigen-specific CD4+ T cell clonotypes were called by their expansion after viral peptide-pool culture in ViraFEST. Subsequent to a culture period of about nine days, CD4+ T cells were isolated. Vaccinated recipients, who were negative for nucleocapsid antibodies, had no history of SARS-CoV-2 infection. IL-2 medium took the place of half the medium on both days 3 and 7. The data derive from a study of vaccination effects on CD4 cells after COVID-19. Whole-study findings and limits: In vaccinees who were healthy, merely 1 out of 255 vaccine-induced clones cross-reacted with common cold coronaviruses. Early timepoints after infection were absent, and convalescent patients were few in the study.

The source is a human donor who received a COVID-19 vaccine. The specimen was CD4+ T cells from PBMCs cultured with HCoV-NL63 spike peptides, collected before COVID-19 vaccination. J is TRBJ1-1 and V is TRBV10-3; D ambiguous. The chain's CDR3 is CAGQGNLNTEAFF. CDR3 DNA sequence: TGTGCCGGGCAAGGGAACCTGAACACTGAAGCTTTCTTT.